This TCR beta chain was identified during a study of cytomegalovirus exposure and HLA in healthy donors. PCR amplification relied on 60 Vbeta primers (plus 13 Jbeta primers). Only in-frame clones appear in the TCRdb table, and some are missing; sequencing was by immunoSEQ multiplex PCR. The repertoire holds about 160,000 clones, with about 75% as singletons. To note about this clone: Its antigen is undetermined.

Points from the study as a whole: Most TCR sequences were rare, but some public TCRs occurred in many donors. Donor immune exposure was known only as CMV serostatus. Later work found that TCR association rates differed between HLA loci; DRB1 had the most and HLA-C the fewest.

The CDR3 consists of 14 residues. Germline V CDR1 and CDR2: SGHRS, YFSETQ. Trimming took off 4 bases at V and 6 bases at J, with 13 bases between the two ends. This receptor was obtained from a man aged 18 to 29 in good health and CMV-seropositive. The sequencing input was PBMCs. The chain carries TRBV5-1 and TRBJ2-2; perhaps TRBD1 as D (8 bases). This CDR3 reads CASSPTGGAGELFF. CDR3 sequence (DNA): TGCGCCAGCAGCCCAACAGGGGGGGCCGGGGAGCTGTTTTTT.